This T cell receptor beta chain stems from a study of OX40 agonist ivuxolimab in advanced cancers. Germline values: CDR1 MNHEY, CDR2 SMNVEV (reference sequence). CDR3 length equals 13 residues. Deletions cut 5 bases from V and 5 bases from J, with 12 bases between. Profiled with immunoSEQ multiplex PCR; TCRdb holds only in-frame clones, not every one. Of about 19,000 clones in the sample, approximately 81% are singletons; the top ten hold approximately 24%. General observations from the study: Dosing at 0.1 to 3.0 mg/kg was accompanied by clonal expansion of CD4+ and CD8+ blood T cells by week 6.

Concerning this clone itself: Its antigen is not known.

This specimen consisted of CD4+ or CD8+ T cells sorted from blood, obtained in a trial of the OX40 agonist ivuxolimab. The TCR was taken from an adult with an advanced solid tumor such as melanoma, head and neck, liver or kidney cancer. The chain links TRBV27 to TRBJ2-5; D tentatively reads TRBD1 or TRBD2 (5 bases each). The CDR3 protein is CASSPGPRETQYF. The DNA of the CDR3 is TGTGCCAGCAGTCCGGGACCGAGGGAGACCCAGTACTTC.